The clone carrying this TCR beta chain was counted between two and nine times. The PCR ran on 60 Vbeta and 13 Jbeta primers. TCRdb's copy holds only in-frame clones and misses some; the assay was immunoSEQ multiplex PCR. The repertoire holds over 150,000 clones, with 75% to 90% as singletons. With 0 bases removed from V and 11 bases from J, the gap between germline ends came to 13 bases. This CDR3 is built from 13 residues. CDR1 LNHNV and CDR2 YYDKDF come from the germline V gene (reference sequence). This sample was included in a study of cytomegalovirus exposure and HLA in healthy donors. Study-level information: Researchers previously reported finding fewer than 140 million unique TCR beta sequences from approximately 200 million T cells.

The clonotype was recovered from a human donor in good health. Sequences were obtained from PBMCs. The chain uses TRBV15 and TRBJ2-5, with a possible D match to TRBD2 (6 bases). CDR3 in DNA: TGTGCCACCAGCAGAGATCGTGGGAGGATACAGTACTTC. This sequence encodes CATSRDRGRIQYF.